Each of the 23 T cell receptor beta chains below was sequenced from the same sample in a study of cytomegalovirus exposure and HLA in healthy donors. Data came from immunoSEQ multiplex PCR; TCRdb stores just in-frame clones and leaves some out. The table has some 320,000 clones, 75% to 90% seen once. The material sequenced was PBMCs. These receptor sequences come from a woman younger than 45 in good health and CMV-seropositive.

The chain has TRBV27 and TRBJ2-5; 8 nucleotides align to TRBD2. This CDR3 is 15 amino acids long. With V trimmed by 7 bases and J by 2 bases, 9 bases remained unmatched. Germline V gene sequence: CDR1 MNHEY, CDR2 SMNVEV (reference sequence). Written as DNA, the CDR3 is TGTGCCAGCAAAGACGGGACTAGACCACAAGAGACCCAGTACTTC. Its protein product is CASKDGTRPQETQYF.

This rearrangement joins TRBV4-2 to TRBJ2-7, with TRBD1 identical over 10 bases. This CDR3 has 16 residues. The germline CDR1 and CDR2 sequences are LGHNA and YNFKEQ. Trimming cost V 0 bases and J 3 bases; bases outside gene matches: 5. CDR3 nucleotides: TGTGCCAGCAGCCAAGACCAGGGGACAGGGGACTACGAGCAGTACTTC. Protein product: CASSQDQGTGDYEQYF.

This rearrangement joins TRBV6-1 to TRBJ2-3, with 7 bases aligning to TRBD1. Germline assignment: CDR1 MNHNS and CDR2 SASEGT. This CDR3 comprises 12 residues. Trimming cost V 10 bases and J 2 bases; bases outside gene matches: 3. DNA for the CDR3: TGTGCCACCGGACAGGACACAGATACGCAGTATTTT. Protein sequence: CATGQDTDTQYF.

This chain uses TRBV11-2 with TRBJ1-5, with D uncertain. Germline-derived CDR1 and CDR2 are SGHAT and FQNNGV. The CDR3 length is 15 residues. The V end lost 0 bases, the J end lost 1 base, and 7 bases lay between the germline ends. The CDR3 loop is CASSLDSGSNQPQHF. The CDR3 DNA sequence: TGTGCCAGCAGCTTAGATAGTGGGAGCAATCAGCCCCAGCATTTT.

The chain couples TRBV10-1 to TRBJ2-7, with D uncertain. Per germline, CDR1 WNHNN and CDR2 SYGVQD (reference sequence). V was clipped by 2 bases and J by 0 bases, with 8 bases between them. This CDR3 has 14 residues. DNA for the CDR3: TGCGCCAGCAGTGAGCCGCGAATCTCCTACGAGCAGTACTTC. Amino acids: CASSEPRISYEQYF.

The rearrangement links TRBV28 to TRBJ1-5; D is perhaps TRBD1 (5 bases). The CDR3 has 15 residues. Germline CDR1 and CDR2: MDHEN and SYDVKM. The germline V and J ends were trimmed by 1 base and 3 bases, with 10 bases remaining between them. CDR3 sequence reads: CASSLFEGINQPQHF. CDR3 DNA sequence: TGTGCCAGCAGTTTATTCGAGGGGATCAATCAGCCCCAGCATTTT.

CDR3: CASRRRSSGDTEAFF. DNA of the CDR3: TGTGCCAGCAGACGAAGATCATCCGGGGACACTGAAGCTTTCTTT. The chain has TRBV2 and TRBJ1-1; D gene ambiguous. Germline lookup yields CDR1 SNHLY and CDR2 FYNNEI. V was pared by 6 bases and J by 3 bases, with 17 bases between. The CDR3 covers 15 residues.

V gene TRBV19 combines with J gene TRBJ2-7; no definite D call. Germline CDR1 and CDR2: LNHDA and SQIVND (reference sequence). The V and J ends lost 3 bases and 0 bases respectively, with 6 bases between them. CDR3 length: 13 residues. In DNA form, the CDR3 reads TGTGCCAGTAGTATCCAGAGCTCCTACGAGCAGTACTTC. Encoded protein: CASSIQSSYEQYF.

This clone turned up a few times. CDR3 in amino acids: CASSPPWTDGYTF. In nucleotides, the CDR3 is TGTGCCAGCTCACCACCGTGGACAGATGGCTACACCTTC. The chain recombines TRBV18 with TRBJ1-2, with a possible D match to TRBD1 (6 bases). Looked up from germline, CDR1 is KGHSH and CDR2 is LQKENI. V lost 0 bases and J lost 6, with 8 bases in between. The CDR3 loop spans 13 amino acids.

J is TRBJ1-2 and V is TRBV7-2; 9 nucleotides match TRBD1. Germline V CDR1 and CDR2: SGHTA, FQGNSA. This CDR3 has 14 residues. V was clipped by 5 bases and J by 6 bases; unmatched bases: 7. In nucleotides, the CDR3 is TGTGCCAGCAGCCAAACCACAGGGGGCGATGGCTACACCTTC. Translated: CASSQTTGGDGYTF.

The CDR3 here is CASSYIEGGRRGQFF. CDR3 DNA: TGTGCCAGCAGCTACATAGAAGGTGGCAGGCGAGGTCAGTTCTTC. This sequence joins TRBV7-9 and TRBJ2-1; D is unclear. The germline V and J ends were trimmed by 4 bases and 13 bases, with 23 bases remaining between them. This CDR3 is built from 15 residues. The germline CDR1 and CDR2 sequences are SEHNR and FQNEAQ (reference sequence).

V is TRBV11-2 and J is TRBJ2-3; 8 bases agree with TRBD2. Trimming took 1 base from V and 2 from J; bases not matched to a gene: 2. The CDR3 sequence is 15 residues long. Germline CDR1 is SGHAT and CDR2 is FQNNGV. This CDR3 reads CASSLVGGATDTQYF. As DNA, the CDR3 is TGTGCCAGCAGCTTAGTCGGGGGGGCCACAGATACGCAGTATTTT.

The chain joins TRBV27 to TRBJ1-3; D might be TRBD1 (5 bases). From germline, CDR1 is MNHEY and CDR2 SMNVEV (reference sequence). Trimming shortened V by 6 bases and J by 1 base, and 13 bases separated the two germline ends. This CDR3 region has 15 residues. The DNA for the CDR3 is TGTGCCAGCAGATTAGCGGGGGGGTCTGGAAACACCATATATTTT. As protein: CASRLAGGSGNTIYF.

Only one count was recorded for this clone. DNA for the CDR3: TGTGCCAGCAGTTACTTTGGCGGAACCTACGAGCAGTACTTC. This codes for CASSYFGGTYEQYF. The rearrangement uses TRBV6-5 and TRBJ2-7; D is unclear. Trimming left V 1 base short and J 2 bases short, with 9 bases between. The CDR3 has 14 amino acids. Germline V lookup: CDR1 MNHEY, CDR2 SVGAGI.

The V call is TRBV2, the J call TRBJ2-1, with 7 bases that match TRBD2. V shed 7 bases and J 6 bases; nucleotides not matched to a gene: 12. This CDR3 is 15 amino acids long. Germline V gives CDR1 SNHLY, CDR2 FYNNEI. CDR3 residues: CASKRGRQGGNEQFF. CDR3 DNA: TGTGCCAGCAAGCGGGGAAGGCAGGGAGGCAATGAGCAGTTCTTC.

This clone was counted a few times. V and J are TRBV27 and TRBJ1-6, with 7 bases matching TRBD1. Germline CDR1 is MNHEY and CDR2 is SMNVEV (reference sequence). The CDR3 has 14 amino acids. V was clipped by 6 bases and J by 10 bases; unmatched bases: 9. This CDR3 is CASSYLADRSPLHF. The CDR3 DNA follows: TGTGCCAGCAGCTATTTAGCGGACAGGTCACCCCTCCACTTT.

The chain combines TRBV6-1 with TRBJ2-3; 7 bases match TRBD1. The ends lost 0 bases at V and 6 bases at J; junction bases unmatched: 9. This CDR3 contains 16 residues. Germline CDR1 reads MNHNS; CDR2 reads SASEGT. This chain's CDR3 is CASSEAIRGRGDTQYF. For the CDR3, the DNA is TGTGCCAGCAGTGAAGCGATAAGGGGGCGCGGGGATACGCAGTATTTT.

V usage is TRBV9 and J usage is TRBJ2-7; TRBD1 is a possible D gene (6 bases). CDR1 is SGDLS and CDR2 is YYNGEE in the germline V gene. The V end lost 0 bases, the J end lost 5 bases, and 15 bases lay between the germline ends. The CDR3 consists of 15 residues. The CDR3 region is CASSVGGRGWDEQYF. CDR3 nucleotide sequence: TGTGCCAGCAGCGTAGGTGGCAGGGGTTGGGACGAGCAGTACTTC.

There are a few counts of this clone. The rearrangement joins TRBV23-1 to TRBJ1-1, with 7 positions matching TRBD1. TRBV23-1 is treated as an ORF (open reading frame) with a function not yet certain. Germline trimming cut 6 bases from V and 0 bases from J; bases unmatched to any gene: 1. CDR3 size: 13 residues. CDR3 in DNA: TGCGCCAGCAGGGGACAGTTGAACACTGAAGCTTTCTTT. The encoded protein is CASRGQLNTEAFF.

The sample holds a few counts of this clone. The chain couples TRBV6-1 to TRBJ1-2; D uncertain. V shed 2 bases and J shed 8 bases, with 6 bases lying between them. This CDR3 comprises 11 residues. Germline lookup yields CDR1 MNHNS and CDR2 SASEGT. For the CDR3, the DNA is TGTGCCAGCAGTGAAAGACACGGCTACACCTTC. Translating it yields CASSERHGYTF.

This sequence joins TRBV9 and TRBJ2-7; 7 bases map to TRBD1. The CDR3 loop spans 13 amino acids. The germline gives CDR1 SGDLS, CDR2 YYNGEE. V lost 4 bases, J lost 3 bases, and 4 bases stayed unmatched. Here the CDR3 DNA reads TGTGCCAGCAGCTTAGGGGGCTACTACGAGCAGTACTTC. It is translated as CASSLGGYYEQYF.

J is TRBJ2-1 and V is TRBV9, with 12 bases lining up with TRBD2. Germline V gives CDR1 SGDLS, CDR2 YYNGEE. The CDR3 extends over 16 amino acids. Trimming cost V 4 bases and J 8 bases; bases outside gene matches: 10. CDR3 region: CASSPPGLAGLDEQFF. For the CDR3, the DNA is TGTGCCAGCAGCCCCCCCGGACTAGCGGGGTTGGATGAGCAGTTCTTC.

This clone was detected only once. The chain carries TRBV2 and TRBJ2-4; no clear D gene. The CDR3 runs 14 residues. Germline lookup yields CDR1 SNHLY and CDR2 FYNNEI. With 8 bases removed from V and 3 bases from J, the gap between germline ends came to 14 bases. DNA for the CDR3: TGTGCCAGCGCCCTGGGGTTTGACAAAAACATTCAGTACTTC. This gives the protein CASALGFDKNIQYF.